The 27 T cell receptor beta chains below were found in one sample sequenced in a study of blood T cell repertoires in COVID-19. Libraries were prepared by immunoSEQ multiplex PCR; TCRdb keeps only in-frame clonotypes and omits some of them. The sample lists about 140,000 clones, more than 65% occurring once. Material: peripheral blood. Receptors were obtained from a woman in her fifties or sixties with acute or convalescent COVID-19.

V and J are TRBV28 and TRBJ2-7; the D gene is possibly TRBD1 (5 bases). Per germline, CDR1 MDHEN and CDR2 SYDVKM. V lost 5 bases to trimming and J lost 10 bases, with 18 bases between them. The CDR3 covers 13 residues. CDR3 sequence reads: CASSITAGIEQYF. Written as DNA, the CDR3 is TGTGCCAGCAGTATCACGGCAGGGATTGAACAGTACTTC.

The genes are TRBV29-1 and TRBJ1-1; no reliable D call. Per the germline V gene, CDR1 is SQVTM and CDR2 is ANQGSEA. The germline V and J ends were trimmed by 1 base and 0 bases, with 9 bases remaining between them. This CDR3 contains 14 residues. This CDR3 reads CSVEVAYVNTEAFF. The CDR3 DNA follows: TGCAGCGTTGAAGTAGCGTACGTGAACACTGAAGCTTTCTTT. Together with reference TRBV29-1 and TRBJ1-1, the CDR3 gives the full variable domain: SAVISQKPSRDICQRGTSLTIQCQVDSQVTMMFWYRQQPGQSLTLIATANQGSEATYESGFVIDKFPISRPNLTFSTLTVSNMSPEDSSIYLCSVEVAYVNTEAFFGQGTRLTVV.

The rearrangement links TRBV5-4 to TRBJ2-1; the match to TRBD1 covers 9 bases. CDR3 length: 15 residues. V was clipped by 4 bases and J by 4 bases; unmatched bases: 6. Germline V gene data show CDR1 as SGHNT and CDR2 as YYREEE (reference sequence). CDR3 nucleotides: TGTGCCAGCAGCCGAGGACAGGGGATTTACAATGAGCAGTTCTTC. It encodes CASSRGQGIYNEQFF.

The chain recombines TRBV19 with TRBJ1-1, with D possibly being TRBD1 (6 bases). The CDR3 is made up of 14 amino acids. The ends were cut back, 6 bases at V and 4 bases at J, with 15 bases in the middle. In germline, CDR1 is LNHDA, CDR2 SQIVND (reference sequence). DNA for the CDR3: TGTGCCAGTAGCCCACAGGGCAGGGGCACTGAAGCTTTCTTT. It is translated as CASSPQGRGTEAFF. The full variable domain, with the rest looked up from reference TRBV19 and TRBJ1-1, is DGGITQSPKYLFRKEGQNVTLSCEQNLNHDAMYWYRQDPGQGLRLIYYSQIVNDFQKGDIAEGYSVSREKKESFPLTVTSAQKNPTAFYLCASSPQGRGTEAFFGQGTRLTVV.

The chain combines TRBV28 with TRBJ1-1; possible D gene TRBD1, 5 bases. V was shortened by 8 bases and J by 3 bases, with 22 bases between the two germline ends. The length of the CDR3 is 16 residues. CDR1 MDHEN and CDR2 SYDVKM come from the germline V gene. This CDR3 reads CASPPPHRQWDTEAFF. CDR3 nucleotides: TGTGCCAGCCCTCCTCCCCATCGACAGTGGGACACTGAAGCTTTCTTT.

V usage is TRBV7-2 and J usage is TRBJ1-3; D not certain. The CDR3 has 14 amino acids. Trimming stripped 0 bases from V and 0 bases from J, with 3 bases between. Per the germline V gene, CDR1 is SGHTA and CDR2 is FQGNSA. CDR3 loop: CASSLASSGNTIYF. CDR3 DNA sequence: TGTGCCAGCAGCTTAGCGAGCTCTGGAAACACCATATATTTT.

The rearrangement links TRBV30 to TRBJ2-3; no clear D gene. Per germline, CDR1 GTSNPN and CDR2 SVGIG (reference sequence). Trimming took 0 bases from V and 1 from J, leaving 11 bases between them. CDR3 length equals 15 residues. CDR3 sequence reads: CAWSVRGLGTDTQYF. DNA for the CDR3: TGTGCCTGGAGTGTACGAGGCCTCGGCACAGATACGCAGTATTTT.

This clone was observed once. The chain joins TRBV11-2 to TRBJ1-4; TRBD1 agrees at 10 bases. Looked up from germline, CDR1 is SGHAT and CDR2 is FQNNGV. With V trimmed by 5 bases and J by 8 bases, 8 bases remained unmatched. The CDR3 runs 15 residues. This CDR3 reads CASSPAGQGYEKLFF. CDR3 bases: TGTGCCAGCAGCCCCGCGGGACAGGGGTACGAAAAACTGTTTTTT.

The V and J genes are TRBV6-5 and TRBJ2-7; maybe TRBD1 (5 bases). Germline V gene lookup returns CDR1 MNHEY and CDR2 SVGAGI. With 6 bases removed from V and 3 bases from J, the gap between germline ends came to 12 bases. CDR3 size: 13 residues. CDR3 loop: CASSKDTNYEQYF. The CDR3 bases are TGTGCCAGCAGCAAGGACACGAACTACGAGCAGTACTTC.

The chain combines TRBV27 with TRBJ1-6; no clear D. Germline CDR1 and CDR2: MNHEY and SMNVEV (reference sequence). The CDR3 is 14 residues long. Trimming pared 10 bases from V and 8 bases from J, leaving 18 bases between. CDR3 residues: CATKPTPFDSPLHF. DNA for the CDR3: TGTGCCACCAAACCGACTCCGTTCGATTCACCCCTCCACTTT.

This clone was seen once. The genes are TRBV19 and TRBJ1-2; TRBD1 matches at 7 bases. Trimming took 7 bases from V and 5 from J; bases not matched to a gene: 7. The length of the CDR3 is 13 residues. Germline V gene data show CDR1 as LNHDA and CDR2 as SQIVND (reference sequence). The CDR3: CASNRGFGYGYTF. CDR3 DNA sequence: TGTGCCAGTAACAGGGGTTTTGGGTATGGCTACACCTTC.

The rearrangement links TRBV5-1 to TRBJ2-5, with D possibly matching TRBD1 (5 bases). CDR1 and CDR2 from the germline V gene are SGHRS and YFSETQ. CDR3 length: 15 residues. V shed 0 bases and J shed 2 bases, with 11 bases lying between them. The CDR3 spells CASSLVGTGQETQYF. CDR3 coding DNA: TGCGCCAGCAGCTTGGTAGGAACAGGACAAGAGACCCAGTACTTC.

This clone was picked up many times. This chain uses TRBV19 with TRBJ1-2, with a weak D call TRBD1 (5 bases). The germline V gene encodes CDR1 LNHDA and CDR2 SQIVND (reference sequence). The CDR3 runs to 15 residues. V shed 7 bases and J shed 0 bases, with 15 bases lying between them. The CDR3 coding sequence is TGTGCCAGTACCCAGGGAAACCCCCCTAACTATGGCTACACCTTC. Translated, it gives CASTQGNPPNYGYTF.

The J gene is TRBJ1-6, the V gene TRBV11-2; D is unresolved. The CDR3 runs 12 residues. The V end was cut by 5 bases, the J end by 4 bases, with 3 bases between. CDR1 is SGHAT, CDR2 FQNNGV, per germline. For the CDR3, the DNA is TGTGCCAGCAGCGCGTATAATTCACCCCTCCACTTT. Encoded protein: CASSAYNSPLHF.

The chain has TRBV6-5 and TRBJ1-1, with D tentatively TRBD1 (6 bases). The V gene's germline CDR1 is MNHEY and CDR2 SVGAGI. Trimming took 3 bases from V and 10 from J, leaving 12 bases between them. The CDR3 covers 12 residues. The DNA of the CDR3 is TGTGCCAGCAGTTATGGGAGGGGGAGAGCTTTCTTT. Amino acid sequence: CASSYGRGRAFF.

The V gene is TRBV6-6, the J gene TRBJ1-2; 7 positions match TRBD1. The length of the CDR3 is 14 residues. With V trimmed by 4 bases and J by 7 bases, 9 bases remained unmatched. Germline V CDR1 and CDR2: MNHNY, SVGAGI (reference sequence). CDR3 nucleotide sequence: TGTGCCAGCAGTTCGACAGGGACATGGGGTGGCTACACCTTC. As protein: CASSSTGTWGGYTF.

V gene TRBV28 combines with J gene TRBJ1-1, with D perhaps TRBD1 (6 bases). The germline V gene has CDR1 MDHEN and CDR2 SYDVKM. V lost 3 bases, J lost 12 bases, and 14 bases lay in between. CDR3 size: 12 residues. The CDR3 nucleotides read TGTGCCAGCAGTTTGATTCGCAGGGGAACTTTCTTT. Amino acid sequence: CASSLIRRGTFF.

For the CDR3, the DNA is TGTGCCAGCAGTTTCACTAGCGGGAGGGCCGTTGAGCAGTTCTTC. Its protein is CASSFTSGRAVEQFF. The chain combines TRBV28 with TRBJ2-1; 13 nucleotides align to TRBD2. V lost 3 bases to trimming and J lost 9 bases; unmatched junction nucleotides: 5. Germline lookup yields CDR1 MDHEN and CDR2 SYDVKM. The CDR3 sequence is 15 residues long.

The V call is TRBV15, the J call TRBJ1-1; D unresolved. Trimming cost V 0 bases and J 1 base, with 9 bases left between them. Germline CDR1 LNHNV, CDR2 YYDKDF (reference sequence). The CDR3 totals 15 residues. CDR3 sequence (DNA): TGTGCCACCAGCAGAGAGAGAGAAAAGAACACTGAAGCTTTCTTT. It translates to CATSREREKNTEAFF.

Only one count was recorded for this clone. This sequence joins TRBV3-1 (or the pseudogene TRBV3-2) and TRBJ2-1; perhaps TRBD2 as D (6 bases). Germline V gene data show CDR1 as LGHDT and CDR2 as YNNKEL (reference sequence). The CDR3 is 11 amino acids. Between the trimmed V and J ends, which lost 1 base and 14 bases, there was a span of 9 bases. The CDR3: CASSQAGVKFF. CDR3 DNA: TGTGCCAGCAGCCAAGCGGGAGTCAAGTTCTTC.

The chain combines TRBV11-2 with TRBJ1-2, with a tentative D call TRBD1 (5 bases). The CDR3 length is 13 residues. CDR1 is SGHAT, CDR2 FQNNGV, per germline. The V end lost 8 bases, the J end lost 6 bases, and 16 bases lay between the germline ends. CDR3 sequence: CASRRGGLHGYTF. The CDR3, as DNA: TGTGCCAGCCGGAGGGGCGGGTTGCATGGCTACACCTTC.

The chain joins TRBV7-9 to TRBJ2-3, with D tentatively TRBD1 (5 bases). V was cut by 4 bases and J by 3 bases, with 17 bases left in between. Germline CDR1 reads SEHNR; CDR2 reads FQNEAQ (reference sequence). The CDR3 runs to 16 residues. In DNA form, the CDR3 reads TGTGCCAGCAGCTACGGAAGTCCCTCAGGGACAGATACGCAGTATTTT. Translating it yields CASSYGSPSGTDTQYF. Full variable domain (rest looked up from reference TRBV7-9 and TRBJ2-3): DTGVSQNPRHKITKRGQNVTFRCDPISEHNRLYWYRQTLGQGPEFLTYFQNEAQLEKSRLLSDRFSAERPKGSFSTLEIQRTEQGDSAMYLCASSYGSPSGTDTQYFGPGTRLTVL.

The CDR3 region has the DNA TGTGCCAGCACCTTCTTCGGTGAGCAGTTCTTC. This encodes CASTFFGEQFF. The rearrangement links TRBV28 to TRBJ2-1, with D hard to call. V lost 7 bases, J lost 9 bases, and 10 bases lay in between. The CDR3 length is 11 residues. Germline V CDR1 and CDR2: MDHEN, SYDVKM.

This sequence joins TRBV3-1 (or the pseudogene TRBV3-2) and TRBJ1-3, with D tentatively TRBD1 (5 bases). CDR3 length equals 16 residues. V lost 1 base and J 6 bases, leaving 16 bases between the germline ends. The V gene's germline CDR1 is LGHDT and CDR2 YNNKEL (reference sequence). CDR3 residues: CASSQVLSGYENTIYF. For the CDR3, the DNA is TGTGCCAGCAGCCAAGTCTTATCAGGGTACGAAAACACCATATATTTT.

V is TRBV9 and J is TRBJ2-2; TRBD2 is a possible D gene (5 bases). The CDR3 loop spans 15 amino acids. Trimming took off 1 base at V and 10 bases at J, with 17 bases between the two ends. Looked up from germline, CDR1 is SGDLS and CDR2 is YYNGEE. DNA of the CDR3: TGTGCCAGCAGCGTATCCCCGAGGGTCGGCGAGGAGCTGTTTTTT. This translates into CASSVSPRVGEELFF.

The chain employs TRBV4-3 and TRBJ2-3, with 8 bases that match TRBD2. Germline CDR1 and CDR2: LGHNA and YSLEER. The CDR3 consists of 15 residues. Trimming cost V 0 bases and J 4 bases; bases outside gene matches: 3. The CDR3 DNA follows: TGCGCCAGCAGCCAAGAAGCGGGAGCTGCAGATACGCAGTATTTT. It specifies CASSQEAGAADTQYF.

The chain joins TRBV19 to TRBJ1-5; D is unclear. The CDR3 is made up of 14 amino acids. Germline values: CDR1 LNHDA, CDR2 SQIVND (reference sequence). Trimming stripped 1 base from V and 5 bases from J, with 9 bases between. CDR3 residues: CASSIAPGDQPQHF. The CDR3 DNA follows: TGTGCCAGTAGTATAGCACCGGGAGATCAGCCCCAGCATTTT.